These 8 T cell receptor delta chains share one sample of origin, sequenced in a study of gamma-delta T cells after stem cell transplantation. TCRdb reprocessed the RT-PCR reads using CATT. This table holds thousands of delta-chain clones, roughly 15% found once. Sequencing used gamma-delta T cells. The receptor set was obtained from a human donor. It is not recorded whose cells these are; they may come from a transplant donor.

This clone was observed at least ten times. V is TRDV1 and J is TRDJ1; 7 bases map to TRDD3. Germline CDR1 reads TSWWSYY; CDR2 reads QGS. CDR3 length: 20 amino acids. The V gene end was trimmed by 0 bases and the J gene end by 0 bases; junction bases not matched to a gene: 16. Here the CDR3 reads CALGELAQGYWGSYTDKLIF. CDR3 coding DNA: TGTGCTCTTGGGGAACTAGCCCAGGGGTACTGGGGTTCATACACCGATAAACTCATCTTT.

This clone has more than one count but fewer than ten. Here the CDR3 DNA reads TGTGCTCTTGGGGAACGGGCTGGATTGGGGGACGTCGATAAACTCATCTTT. Its translation: CALGERAGLGDVDKLIF. V and J are TRDV1 and TRDJ1, with 7 bases identical to TRDD3. Per the germline V gene, CDR1 is TSWWSYY and CDR2 is QGS. CDR3 size: 17 residues. After removal of 1 base from V and 4 bases from J, the junction contained 12 bases not matched to a gene.

This clone was recorded a few times. The gene calls are TRDV1 and TRDJ1; TRDD3 matches at 9 bases. From germline, CDR1 is TSWWSYY and CDR2 QGS. CDR3 length: 22 amino acids. With 2 bases clipped from V and 3 bases from J, the junction kept 25 bases outside the gene matches. The DNA of the CDR3 is TGTGCTCTTGGGGAATTCGGTCTTGGGCCGTACTTCAGTCGGGGGATACCCGATAAACTCATCTTT. It codes for CALGEFGLGPYFSRGIPDKLIF.

In its sample, this clone is medium-sized. This chain uses TRDV1 with TRDJ1; 11 bases agree with TRDD3. The CDR3 totals 16 residues. The J segment lost 2 bases and the V segment lost 3 bases, leaving 5 bases of the junction unmatched. From germline, CDR1 is TSWWSYY and CDR2 QGS. In nucleotides, the CDR3 is TGTGCTCTTGGGGAGCACTACTGGGGGATAACCGATAAACTCATCTTT. Amino acids: CALGEHYWGITDKLIF.

This clone showed up just a few times. This chain uses TRAV29/DV5 with TRDJ1, with D possibly being TRDD2 or TRDD3 (6 bases each). The length of the CDR3 is 19 residues. Per the germline V gene, CDR1 is NSMFDY and CDR2 is ISSIKDK. V was trimmed by 0 bases and J by 0 bases, leaving 24 bases between them. The CDR3 DNA is TGTGCAGCAAGCGCCTCCTACAATGGGCTGGGGCTAAACACCGATAAACTCATCTTT. Translating it yields CAASASYNGLGLNTDKLIF.

A word on this clone: One base away lies a much larger clone, so this may be a sequencing read error. Other DNA variants within this sample encode the same CDR3. The gene calls are TRDV1 and TRDJ3; D ambiguous. The length of the CDR3 is 19 residues. Trimming cost V 5 bases and J 0 bases, with 17 bases left between them. The V gene's germline CDR1 is TSWWSYY and CDR2 QGS. The CDR3 loop is CALGLGSLPRSWDTRQMFF. CDR3 DNA sequence: TGTGCTCTTGGGCTCGGGAGCCTGCCCCGCTCCTGGGACACCCGACAGATGTTTTTC.

Only a few counts were recorded for this clone. V is TRDV2 and J is TRDJ1, with 7 bases identical to TRDD3. The V gene's germline CDR1 is GEAIGNYY and CDR2 EKD. Trimming took 0 bases from V and 0 from J; bases not matched to a gene: 15. The CDR3 covers 19 residues. DNA for the CDR3: TGTGCCTGTGACACCCGAGGGATACCATTGTCTCCGTACACCGATAAACTCATCTTT. It codes for CACDTRGIPLSPYTDKLIF.

In its sample, this clone is medium-sized. Distinct nucleotide sequences in the sample also encode this CDR3. The J gene is TRDJ2, the V gene TRDV2; a weak D match, TRDD3 (5 bases). This CDR3 contains 15 residues. Germline CDR1 reads GEAIGNYY; CDR2 reads EKD. Deletions cut 0 bases from V and 6 bases from J, with 13 bases between. The CDR3 DNA is TGTGCCTGTGACACCGTGGGTCCCTGGGCAGCACAACTCTTCTTT. It specifies CACDTVGPWAAQLFF.